One and the same sample provided the 31 T cell receptor beta chains below, sequenced in a study of shared clonotypes between healthy human individuals. Method: immunoSEQ multiplex PCR; TCRdb's copy keeps in-frame clones and lacks some. The repertoire includes roughly 590,000 clones, over 95% of them detected once, and 0.09% to 0.13% sits in the top ten. The naive CD8 population came from CD45RO-negative cells selected for CCR7, without terminally differentiated effector memory CD45RA+ cells. Sequencing input: naive CD8+ T cells sorted from blood. The receptors derive from a woman in her thirties in good health.

The chain joins TRBV5-8 to TRBJ2-3, with no clear D. The V end was cut by 6 bases, the J end by 3 bases, with 17 bases between. This CDR3 spans 15 amino acids. Germline loops: CDR1 SGHTS, CDR2 YDEGEE. The CDR3 DNA reads as TGTGCCAGCACCCCCTACAGATCGACGACAGATACGCAGTATTTT. Its protein is CASTPYRSTTDTQYF.

The V gene is TRBV2, the J gene TRBJ2-5; 8 positions agree with TRBD2. The trim removed 0 bases at V and 5 bases at J, leaving 5 bases unmatched. Per the germline V gene, CDR1 is SNHLY and CDR2 is FYNNEI. This CDR3 has 15 amino acids. The CDR3 sequence: CASSEAPAGDETQYF. The DNA of the CDR3 is TGTGCCAGCAGTGAAGCCCCAGCGGGAGACGAGACCCAGTACTTC.

The chain has TRBV28 and TRBJ1-1; 7 bases map to TRBD1. With 5 bases clipped from V and 0 bases from J, the junction kept 6 bases outside the gene matches. The length of the CDR3 is 15 residues. Germline V gene data show CDR1 as MDHEN and CDR2 as SYDVKM. The CDR3 is CASSNRGDMNTEAFF. In nucleotides, the CDR3 is TGTGCCAGCAGTAACAGGGGCGACATGAACACTGAAGCTTTCTTT.

The chain links TRBV5-4 to TRBJ1-1; D remains unclear. The V and J ends lost 1 base and 1 base respectively, with 8 bases between them. Germline V gene lookup returns CDR1 SGHNT and CDR2 YYREEE (reference sequence). The CDR3 sequence is 14 residues long. Written as DNA, the CDR3 is TGTGCCAGCAGCTTGCTGACGGGGAACACTGAAGCTTTCTTT. This codes for CASSLLTGNTEAFF. The full variable domain, rest sourced from reference TRBV5-4 and TRBJ1-1, is ETGVTQSPTHLIKTRGQQVTLRCSSQSGHNTVSWYQQALGQGPQFIFQYYREEENGRGNFPPRFSGLQFPNYSSELNVNALELDDSALYLCASSLLTGNTEAFFGQGTRLTVV.

The chain uses TRBV10-3 and TRBJ1-2, with a weak D call TRBD1 (5 bases). V was cut by 5 bases and J by 0 bases, with 19 bases left in between. There are 17 residues in the CDR3. Germline V gene sequence: CDR1 ENHRY, CDR2 SYGVKD. The CDR3 region is CAISPHFRDSANYGYTF. The CDR3 DNA reads TGTGCCATCAGTCCCCATTTCCGTGACAGCGCTAACTATGGCTACACCTTC.

The chain has TRBV5-4 and TRBJ2-7; the D gene could be TRBD1 or TRBD2 (5 bases each). The length of the CDR3 is 17 residues. Deletions cut 4 bases from V and 2 bases from J, with 22 bases between. The germline CDR1 and CDR2 sequences are SGHNT and YYREEE (reference sequence). CDR3: CASSQKPGPQTTYEQYF. The CDR3 DNA is TGTGCCAGCAGCCAAAAACCGGGACCGCAAACGACCTACGAGCAGTACTTC. The full variable domain, its missing parts supplied by reference TRBV5-4 and TRBJ2-7, is ETGVTQSPTHLIKTRGQQVTLRCSSQSGHNTVSWYQQALGQGPQFIFQYYREEENGRGNFPPRFSGLQFPNYSSELNVNALELDDSALYLCASSQKPGPQTTYEQYFGPGTRLTVT.

The V gene is TRBV7-6, the J gene TRBJ2-5, with 7 bases matching TRBD2. Germline CDR1 and CDR2: SGHVS and FNYEAQ. The CDR3 extends over 14 amino acids. Trimming at V came to 7 bases and at J to 1 base, leaving 6 bases not matched to a gene. Written as DNA, the CDR3 is TGTGCCAGCACCCGGGACTACCTCCAAGAGACCCAGTACTTC. Encoded protein: CASTRDYLQETQYF.

V and J are TRBV9 and TRBJ2-1; 14 bases match TRBD2. Germline values: CDR1 SGDLS, CDR2 YYNGEE. The CDR3 contains 16 residues. Unmatched junction bases numbered 8, after V lost 4 bases and J lost 8 bases. DNA of the CDR3: TGTGCCAGCAGCCCGGGGACTAGCGGGAGTTTGGATGAGCAGTTCTTC. Translated: CASSPGTSGSLDEQFF.

The chain recombines TRBV4-1 with TRBJ2-5; 11 positions agree with TRBD2. The CDR3 consists of 14 residues. V dropped 4 bases and J dropped 11; count of bases not matched to a gene: 9. Germline assignment: CDR1 MGHRA and CDR2 YSYEKL. CDR3 sequence reads: CASSRTTSGSEQYF. CDR3 in DNA: TGCGCCAGCAGCCGCACTACTAGCGGGAGTGAGCAGTACTTC.

CDR3 amino acids: CASSLAGGPQGEQFF. CDR3 in DNA: TGTGCCAGCAGCTTAGCGGGAGGGCCCCAAGGTGAGCAGTTCTTC. V is TRBV7-8 and J is TRBJ2-1; 7 nucleotides line up with TRBD2. Germline-derived CDR1 and CDR2 are SGHVS and FQNEAQ. V was clipped by 0 bases and J by 9 bases; unmatched bases: 8. There are 15 residues in the CDR3.

The genes are TRBV9 and TRBJ1-4, with 9 bases lining up with TRBD1. The J segment lost 8 bases and the V segment lost 4 bases, leaving 9 bases of the junction unmatched. This CDR3 comprises 15 residues. Germline assignment: CDR1 SGDLS and CDR2 YYNGEE. CDR3 DNA: TGTGCCAGCAGCCTAGGAGAGACAGGGGGGGAAAAACTGTTTTTT. It codes for CASSLGETGGEKLFF.

CDR3 protein: CASSYSAGMSTEAFF. The CDR3 DNA reads as TGTGCCAGCAGTTACTCCGCAGGGATGAGCACTGAAGCTTTCTTT. The chain joins TRBV6-5 to TRBJ1-1; the D gene is possibly TRBD1 (5 bases). The CDR3 runs to 15 residues. The V and J ends lost 0 bases and 4 bases respectively, with 12 bases between them. Germline CDR1 and CDR2: MNHEY and SVGAGI.

The chain has TRBV15 and TRBJ2-2, with unresolved D. The germline V gene encodes CDR1 LNHNV and CDR2 YYDKDF (reference sequence). With 5 bases removed from V and 1 base from J, the gap between germline ends came to 8 bases. CDR3 size: 14 residues. The CDR3 loop reads CATSPTENTGELFF. CDR3 DNA sequence: TGTGCCACCAGCCCAACGGAGAACACCGGGGAGCTGTTTTTT. Together with reference TRBV15 and TRBJ2-2, the CDR3 gives the full variable domain: DAMVIQNPRYQVTQFGKPVTLSCSQTLNHNVMYWYQQKSSQAPKLLFHYYDKDFNNEADTPDNFQSRRPNTSFCFLDIRSPGLGDTAMYLCATSPTENTGELFFGEGSRLTVL.

The chain has TRBV27 and TRBJ2-1; TRBD2 aligns across 7 bases. Per the germline V gene, CDR1 is MNHEY and CDR2 is SMNVEV (reference sequence). Unmatched junction bases numbered 4, after V lost 4 bases and J lost 1 base. This CDR3 is 15 amino acids long. The CDR3, as DNA: TGTGCCAGCAGTTCGGGACTACAATCCTACAATGAGCAGTTCTTC. Amino acids: CASSSGLQSYNEQFF.

This chain uses TRBV6-5 with TRBJ1-5; TRBD1 might be the D (5 bases). CDR3 length equals 15 residues. Germline CDR1 MNHEY, CDR2 SVGAGI. V was shortened by 4 bases and J by 0 bases, with 10 bases between the two germline ends. The CDR3 loop reads CASSWGPNSNQPQHF. The CDR3 nucleotides read TGTGCCAGCAGTTGGGGACCGAATAGCAATCAGCCCCAGCATTTT.

V is TRBV18 and J is TRBJ1-4; D call uncertain. Germline values: CDR1 KGHSH, CDR2 LQKENI. The ends were cut back, 2 bases at V and 4 bases at J, with 17 bases in the middle. The CDR3 contains 17 residues. CDR3 in amino acids: CASSPGQEAFGNEKLFF. The CDR3 bases are TGTGCCAGCTCACCAGGCCAGGAGGCTTTTGGTAATGAAAAACTGTTTTTT.

The rearrangement uses TRBV7-2 and TRBJ2-7; D is ambiguous. The V gene lost 5 bases and the J gene lost 3 bases, with 11 bases spanning the gap. CDR3 length equals 13 residues. Germline-derived CDR1 and CDR2 are SGHTA and FQGNSA. The DNA of the CDR3 is TGTGCCAGCAGCGCCAACCTCCTCTACGAGCAGTACTTC. This codes for CASSANLLYEQYF.

This clone was seen just once. The V and J genes are TRBV27 and TRBJ1-5; a weak D match, TRBD1 (6 bases). The length of the CDR3 is 14 residues. V was clipped by 7 bases and J by 5 bases, with 15 bases between them. The germline V gene has CDR1 MNHEY and CDR2 SMNVEV (reference sequence). The CDR3 reads CASKQGTPDQPQHF. CDR3 nucleotides: TGTGCCAGCAAACAGGGAACACCCGATCAGCCCCAGCATTTT.

V and J are TRBV28 and TRBJ2-3, with 11 bases matching TRBD2. CDR1 is MDHEN and CDR2 is SYDVKM in the germline V gene. The ends lost 6 bases at V and 3 bases at J; junction bases unmatched: 5. CDR3 length equals 15 residues. CDR3 in amino acids: CASRSLAGVTDTQYF. The CDR3 DNA reads TGTGCCAGCAGGTCACTAGCGGGAGTGACAGATACGCAGTATTTT.

The chain uses TRBV5-4 and TRBJ2-5; D ambiguous. Matching the DNA end better, TRBJ2-7 makes the J call doubtful. Germline CDR1 SGHNT, CDR2 YYREEE (reference sequence). The CDR3 is made up of 11 amino acids. CDR3 DNA: TGTGCCAGCAGCGACGAAAGCGAGCAGTACTTC. Its translation is CASSDESEQYF.

Written as DNA, the CDR3 is TGTGCCAGTAGTATTAGTAGGACAGGGTTATCCTACGAGCAGTACTTC. Its protein product is CASSISRTGLSYEQYF. This chain connects TRBV19 to TRBJ2-7; 8 bases are a match to TRBD1. CDR3 size: 16 residues. From germline, CDR1 is LNHDA and CDR2 SQIVND (reference sequence). Unmatched junction bases numbered 8, after V lost 3 bases and J lost 1 base.

The J gene is TRBJ1-3, the V gene TRBV29-1; 8 nucleotides align to TRBD1. Trimming removed 0 bases from V and 3 bases from J; junction bases left unmatched: 7. The CDR3 contains 16 residues. Per germline, CDR1 SQVTM and CDR2 ANQGSEA. The CDR3 DNA sequence: TGCAGCGTTGAAGATCTTGGCAGGGGGCTTGGAAACACCATATATTTT. It codes for CSVEDLGRGLGNTIYF.

J is TRBJ2-7 and V is TRBV2; 8 bases line up with TRBD2. V dropped 6 bases and J dropped 1; count of bases not matched to a gene: 8. Germline assignment: CDR1 SNHLY and CDR2 FYNNEI. CDR3 length equals 15 residues. CDR3 nucleotide sequence: TGTGCCAGCAGCTCGGCTAGCGGGTCTTCCTACGAGCAGTACTTC. Translating gives CASSSASGSSYEQYF.

The rearrangement uses TRBV20-1 and TRBJ2-1, with D perhaps TRBD2 (6 bases). The germline V and J ends were trimmed by 6 bases and 13 bases, with 16 bases remaining between them. Germline CDR1 DFQATT, CDR2 SNEGSKA (reference sequence). This CDR3 contains 11 residues. CDR3 sequence reads: CSAATSRIQFF. The DNA for the CDR3 is TGCAGTGCAGCTACTAGCCGGATACAGTTCTTC.

The rearrangement uses TRBV2 and TRBJ1-2; tentatively, D is TRBD1 (6 bases). Trimming took off 7 bases at V and 5 bases at J, with 41 bases between the two ends. The CDR3 sequence is 22 residues long. Germline-derived CDR1 and CDR2 are SNHLY and FYNNEI. The CDR3 is CASIPGGGNVPRTSRGAYGYTF. CDR3 in DNA: TGTGCCAGCATCCCTGGTGGGGGGAACGTCCCCCGGACATCGAGGGGGGCGTATGGCTACACCTTC.

The count of this clone is one. V gene TRBV6-1 combines with J gene TRBJ2-7, with 8 bases lining up with TRBD2. Germline-derived CDR1 and CDR2 are MNHNS and SASEGT. With 6 bases clipped from V and 3 bases from J, the junction kept 10 bases outside the gene matches. The CDR3 length is 15 residues. This chain's CDR3 is CASRETSAYYYEQYF. The CDR3 bases are TGTGCCAGCAGGGAGACTAGCGCCTATTACTACGAGCAGTACTTC.

The chain is built from TRBV9 and TRBJ1-2, with TRBD1 matching 7 bases. Germline lookup yields CDR1 SGDLS and CDR2 YYNGEE. The CDR3 is made up of 12 amino acids. J lost 6 bases, V lost 4 bases, and 3 bases had no gene match. In nucleotides, the CDR3 is TGTGCCAGCAGCTCGACAGGGAATGGCTACACCTTC. This encodes CASSSTGNGYTF.

Only one count was recorded for this clone. V and J are TRBV28 and TRBJ2-7; a weak D match, TRBD1 (5 bases). The germline V gene encodes CDR1 MDHEN and CDR2 SYDVKM. The V gene lost 6 bases and the J gene lost 6 bases, with 21 bases spanning the gap. The CDR3 runs to 15 residues. The CDR3 nucleotides are TGTGCCAGCAGCCTATTAACAGGTGGTACGGGCGAGCAGTACTTC. Its protein is CASSLLTGGTGEQYF. The full variable domain, completed using reference TRBV28 and TRBJ2-7, is DVKVTQSSRYLVKRTGEKVFLECVQDMDHENMFWYRQDPGLGLRLIYFSYDVKMKEKGDIPEGYSVSREKKERFSLILESASTNQTSMYLCASSLLTGGTGEQYFGPGTRLTVT.

This clone was observed a single time. This chain links TRBV10-3 with TRBJ1-2, with a tentative D call TRBD1 (6 bases). This CDR3 region has 14 residues. The V gene's germline CDR1 is ENHRY and CDR2 SYGVKD. V lost 0 bases to trimming and J lost 8 bases, with 13 bases between them. The CDR3 protein is CAISESTGLYGYTF. CDR3 DNA: TGTGCCATCAGTGAGTCTACAGGGTTGTACGGCTACACCTTC.

This chain uses TRBV28 with TRBJ2-7; tentatively, D is TRBD1 (6 bases). The CDR3 totals 16 residues. Germline CDR1 reads MDHEN; CDR2 reads SYDVKM. V was trimmed by 2 bases and J by 3 bases, leaving 17 bases between them. This CDR3 is CASSLQASDSIYEQYF. In DNA form, the CDR3 reads TGTGCCAGCAGTTTACAGGCTTCGGACAGCATCTACGAGCAGTACTTC.

The chain carries TRBV7-9 and TRBJ2-7, with D possibly being TRBD2 (7 bases). This CDR3 contains 13 residues. Germline values: CDR1 SEHNR, CDR2 FQNEAQ (reference sequence). Trimming pared 6 bases from V and 4 bases from J, leaving 13 bases between. CDR3 sequence (DNA): TGTGCCAGCAGGGGCGGGGGCAAGTACGAGCAGTACTTC. This encodes CASRGGGKYEQYF.